This is a list of T cell receptor beta chains from one sample in a study of blood T cells in healthy people across ages. In TCRdb, the 5' RACE reads were re-called with MiXCR into one record per CDR3 protein. The sample includes about 650,000 distinct CDR3 sequences, 32% of them seen just once. Material for sequencing was blood. The receptors were gathered from a woman older than 75 in good health. Each CDR3 is given with its conserved first and last residue. D genes are given only for firm matches. Clone size, where shown, is once, few, many, or a class for clones that have expanded.

DNA: TGTGCCAGCACTTCTACCGGTAACCAGCCCCAGCATTTT; CDR3: CASTSTGNQPQHF; size: NA; D: NA; J: TRBJ1-5; V: TRBV6-2/TRBV6-3
DNA: TGTGCCAGCAGCCCTGACCCTAAGGGGCTCGAGCAGTACTTC; CDR3: CASSPDPKGLEQYF; size: few; D: NA; J: TRBJ2-7; V: TRBV14
DNA: TGTGCCAGCAGGGGGGGGGACACTGAAGCTTTCTTT; CDR3: CASRGGDTEAFF; size: NA; D: NA; J: TRBJ1-1; V: TRBV4-2
DNA: TGTGCCAGCAGTGAAGCCGGGCGGCAGGTCCAAGAGACCCAGTACTTC; CDR3: CASSEAGRQVQETQYF; size: NA; D: NA; J: TRBJ2-5; V: TRBV6-1
DNA: TGTGCCAGCAGTGATCTAGCGGGGGGGCAAAATACGCAGTATTTT; CDR3: CASSDLAGGQNTQYF; size: few; D: TRBD2; J: TRBJ2-3; V: TRBV2
DNA: TGTGCCAGCACCTTTCAGGGGGCTTCCTACGAGCAGTACTTC; CDR3: CASTFQGASYEQYF; size: many; D: TRBD1; J: TRBJ2-7; V: TRBV11-1
DNA: TGCAGCGTTGAAGATCAGCACAGGGCGGAGGAGACCCAGTACTTC; CDR3: CSVEDQHRAEETQYF; size: NA; D: NA; J: TRBJ2-5; V: TRBV29-1
DNA: TGTGCCTGGAGCGGCGGGGGCCCCAACCAAGAGACCCAGTACTTC; CDR3: CAWSGGGPNQETQYF; size: NA; D: NA; J: TRBJ2-5; V: TRBV30
DNA: TGTGCCAGCAGCTTGGAACAGCAGACGTCACCCCTCCACTTT; CDR3: CASSLEQQTSPLHF; size: NA; D: NA; J: TRBJ1-6; V: TRBV5-6
DNA: TGTGCCAGCAGTAACCTACAGGGGAGAGAGCAGTACTTC; CDR3: CASSNLQGREQYF; size: many; D: TRBD1; J: TRBJ2-7; V: TRBV6-5
DNA: TGCAGTGCTAGAGATAGACTTACAGGGGCCTCCTACGAGCAGTACTTC; CDR3: CSARDRLTGASYEQYF; size: NA; D: TRBD1; J: TRBJ2-7; V: TRBV20-1
DNA: TGTGCCAGCAGTTGGACAGGGGGCGCCTCCTACGAGCAGTACTTC; CDR3: CASSWTGGASYEQYF; size: few; D: TRBD1; J: TRBJ2-7; V: TRBV28
DNA: TGTGCCAGCAGTGGACTGTTCACAGATACGCAGTATTTT; CDR3: CASSGLFTDTQYF; size: NA; D: NA; J: TRBJ2-3; V: TRBV25-1
DNA: TGTGCCAGCAGTGACTCCGGACGGGGGGGAAACTCCTACGAGCAGTACTTC; CDR3: CASSDSGRGGNSYEQYF; size: many; D: TRBD2; J: TRBJ2-7; V: TRBV6-4
DNA: TGTGCCTGCCCGACCGAGCGGGGTCCCACCGGGGAGCTGTTTTTT; CDR3: CACPTERGPTGELFF; size: NA; D: TRBD2; J: TRBJ2-2; V: TRBV30
DNA: TGCGCCAGCAGCTCCAGACAGAAGAGCACAGATACGCAGTATTTT; CDR3: CASSSRQKSTDTQYF; size: many; D: NA; J: TRBJ2-3; V: TRBV5-1
DNA: TGCAGTGCCGCAGGGTGGAGGGACTCACCCCTCCACTTT; CDR3: CSAAGWRDSPLHF; size: NA; D: NA; J: TRBJ1-6; V: TRBV20-1
DNA: TGTGCCAGCAGCCACCGACCGGGACGCAGGGGCACAGATACGCAGTATTTT; CDR3: CASSHRPGRRGTDTQYF; size: NA; D: NA; J: TRBJ2-3; V: TRBV6-6
DNA: TGTGCCAGCAGCCCAGACACAGGGGGCATGTTGGTCTATGGCTACACCTTC; CDR3: CASSPDTGGMLVYGYTF; size: many; D: TRBD1; J: TRBJ1-2; V: TRBV9
DNA: TGTGCCAGCACCTCCCCGGGACAGGGTTGGGGCTACACCTTC; CDR3: CASTSPGQGWGYTF; size: few; D: TRBD1; J: TRBJ1-2; V: TRBV6-2/TRBV6-3
DNA: TGTGCCAGCAGCTCTAATGGGGGCTCTGGGGCCAACGTCCTGACTTTC; CDR3: CASSSNGGSGANVLTF; size: many; D: NA; J: TRBJ2-6; V: TRBV7-2
DNA: TGTGCCTGGAGTCTTCCAAGCGGGGGGGCCTACAATGAGCAGTTCTTC; CDR3: CAWSLPSGGAYNEQFF; size: NA; D: TRBD2; J: TRBJ2-1; V: TRBV30
DNA: TGTGCCAGCAGCTTGGAGGGAGCTGAGAACTACGAGCAGTACTTC; CDR3: CASSLEGAENYEQYF; size: many; D: NA; J: TRBJ2-7; V: TRBV5-5
DNA: TGTGCCAGCAGCCCCGGACTAGCGGGGGGAAACAATGAGCAGTTCTTC; CDR3: CASSPGLAGGNNEQFF; size: many; D: TRBD2; J: TRBJ2-1; V: TRBV12-3/TRBV12-4
DNA: TGTGCCAGCAGCCAAGATATTCACGGCCCTCCAGGGAAAACAGATACGCAGTATTTT; CDR3: CASSQDIHGPPGKTDTQYF; size: NA; D: NA; J: TRBJ2-3; V: TRBV3-1
DNA: TGTGCCAGCAGCTCTACCGGGCCGCGGGGAGAGACCCAGTACTTC; CDR3: CASSSTGPRGETQYF; size: many; D: NA; J: TRBJ2-5; V: TRBV14
DNA: TGTGCCAGCAGCTTAGTTGGGGGCCAGCCCCAGCATTTT; CDR3: CASSLVGGQPQHF; size: NA; D: NA; J: TRBJ1-5; V: TRBV7-2
DNA: TGTGCCAGCGGGTCCTACTCCCAAGAGACCCAGTACTTC; CDR3: CASGSYSQETQYF; size: once; D: NA; J: TRBJ2-5; V: TRBV27
DNA: TGTGCCAGCAGCACCTGGACTAGCGGGAGTATCCACGAGCAGTACTTC; CDR3: CASSTWTSGSIHEQYF; size: NA; D: TRBD2; J: TRBJ2-7; V: TRBV7-9
DNA: TGTGCCAGCAGTTACTTAGGCGACTCCCAGTACTTC; CDR3: CASSYLGDSQYF; size: NA; D: NA; J: TRBJ2-7; V: TRBV6-6
DNA: TGTGCCAGTAGTATCCCAGAGCGGTACAATCAGCCCCAGCATTTT; CDR3: CASSIPERYNQPQHF; size: few; D: NA; J: TRBJ1-5; V: TRBV19
DNA: TGTGCCAGCAGTAGGGGGGGGGCATACAATGAGCAGTTCTTC; CDR3: CASSRGGAYNEQFF; size: NA; D: NA; J: TRBJ2-1; V: TRBV6-2/TRBV6-3